The rows below give T cell receptor beta chains drawn from one sample of a study of blood T cell repertoires in COVID-19. Data came from immunoSEQ multiplex PCR; TCRdb stores just in-frame clones and leaves some out. This sample carries 110,000 to 150,000 clones, roughly 85% of them seen once, and the ten largest clones take 2.5% to 3%. The sequenced material came from peripheral blood. The receptor set was obtained from a man aged 50-59 years with acute or convalescent COVID-19. Each CDR3 is given with its conserved first and last residue. A D gene is named only where the DNA matches it firmly. Clone size is not always given. Where it is, it says once, few, many or a class for expanded clones.

v_gene	d_gene	abundance	j_gene	CDR3aa	CDR3nt
TRBV18	TRBD2	NA	TRBJ2-5	CASSPPLFGGGLPVQTQYF	TGTGCCAGCTCACCACCTCTTTTTGGCGGGGGGCTACCGGTGCAGACCCAGTACTTC
TRBV12-3/TRBV12-4	NA	NA	TRBJ1-2	CASSAASRGYTF	TGTGCCAGCAGTGCCGCCTCGCGAGGCTACACCTTC
TRBV27	TRBD1	NA	TRBJ2-7	CASSPPRDRGAYEQYF	TGTGCCAGCAGTCCACCCCGGGACAGGGGGGCCTACGAGCAGTACTTC
TRBV5-5	NA	once	TRBJ1-3	CASSTHSNEVGNTIYF	TGTGCCAGCAGCACACACTCTAACGAGGTTGGAAACACCATATATTTT
TRBV5-1	NA	NA	TRBJ2-7	CASSLATGLSLGEQYF	TGCGCCAGCAGCTTGGCCACGGGGTTAAGTTTGGGCGAGCAGTACTTC
TRBV30	NA	NA	TRBJ1-2	CAWSRGNTNYGYTF	TGTGCCTGGAGTAGAGGCAACACAAACTATGGCTACACCTTC
TRBV18	TRBD1	NA	TRBJ1-1	CASSGDRANTEAFF	TGTGCCAGCTCAGGGGACAGAGCGAACACTGAAGCTTTCTTT
TRBV2	NA	few	TRBJ1-1	CASRDLRGFTEAFF	TGTGCCAGCAGGGACCTTCGAGGGTTTACTGAAGCTTTCTTT
TRBV7-8	NA	NA	TRBJ2-7	CASSLALGQIYEQYF	TGTGCCAGCAGCTTAGCTTTAGGACAGATCTACGAGCAGTACTTC
TRBV5-6	NA	once	TRBJ1-2	CASSLGGNYGYTF	TGTGCCAGCAGCTTGGGGGGCAACTATGGCTACACCTTC
TRBV5-1	NA	NA	TRBJ1-3	CASSLREPGNTIYF	TGCGCCAGCAGCTTGAGAGAACCTGGAAACACCATATATTTT
TRBV19	NA	NA	TRBJ2-5	CASSLGRVGETQYF	TGTGCCAGTAGTTTAGGCAGGGTAGGAGAGACCCAGTACTTC
TRBV19	TRBD2	NA	TRBJ2-3	CASSIRLAGVTSTDTQYF	TGTGCCAGTAGTATCCGACTAGCGGGAGTCACCAGCACAGATACGCAGTATTTT
TRBV28	TRBD1	once	TRBJ2-7	CASSSPGQVPSYEQYF	TGTGCCAGCAGTTCCCCGGGACAGGTCCCCTCCTACGAGCAGTACTTC
TRBV27	TRBD2	NA	TRBJ2-7	CASSLGGDSYEQYF	TGTGCCAGCAGTTTGGGGGGGGACTCCTACGAGCAGTACTTC
TRBV7-3	TRBD1	NA	TRBJ2-2	CASSLTPPGTGDTGELFF	TGTGCCAGCAGCTTAACCCCCCCCGGGACAGGCGACACCGGGGAGCTGTTTTTT
TRBV19	NA	NA	TRBJ2-3	CATQGSGRTDTQYF	TGTGCCACCCAGGGGTCAGGGCGCACAGATACGCAGTATTTT
TRBV19	TRBD1	NA	TRBJ1-3	CASTGGMAGNTIYF	TGTGCCAGTACAGGGGGCATGGCTGGAAACACCATATATTTT
TRBV19	NA	once	TRBJ1-1	CASSMGSYNTEAFF	TGTGCCAGTAGTATGGGTAGCTACAACACTGAAGCTTTCTTT
TRBV19	NA	NA	TRBJ1-3	CASSIVGSGHTIYF	TGTGCCAGTAGTATAGTAGGGTCAGGGCACACCATATATTTT
TRBV10-1	NA	NA	TRBJ2-5	CASSDDRETQYF	TGCGCCAGCAGTGATGACAGAGAGACCCAGTACTTC
TRBV6-5	NA	NA	TRBJ1-2	CASSYNSPNYGYTF	TGTGCCAGCAGTTACAACAGCCCAAACTATGGCTACACCTTC
TRBV30	NA	NA	TRBJ1-4	CACWSLKLFF	TGTGCCTGCTGGAGTTTAAAACTGTTTTTT
TRBV19	NA	NA	TRBJ2-1	CASSQVGEQFF	TGTGCCAGTAGCCAGGTTGGAGAGCAGTTCTTC
TRBV9	TRBD2	NA	TRBJ2-3	CASSVGSSGTTDTQYF	TGTGCCAGCAGCGTAGGGTCTAGCGGAACCACAGATACGCAGTATTTT
TRBV11-2	NA	NA	TRBJ2-7	CASSLDRYEQYF	TGTGCCAGCAGCTTGGACAGATACGAGCAGTACTTC
TRBV5-1	TRBD1	NA	TRBJ1-2	CASSLEATGGGNWYGYTF	TGCGCCAGCAGCTTGGAAGCCACAGGGGGAGGGAACTGGTATGGCTACACCTTC
TRBV5-4	NA	NA	TRBJ1-1	CASSLGDTEAFF	TGTGCCAGCAGCTTGGGAGACACTGAAGCTTTCTTT
TRBV30	TRBD1	NA	TRBJ1-3	CAWSVPTGTGNTIYF	TGTGCCTGGAGTGTACCGACAGGGACTGGAAACACCATATATTTT
TRBV28	NA	NA	TRBJ2-1	CASSYGGPNEQFF	TGTGCCAGCAGTTATGGCGGGCCTAATGAGCAGTTCTTC
TRBV4-2	TRBD1	NA	TRBJ2-1	CASSQDYVGQGYNEQFF	TGTGCCAGCAGCCAAGATTATGTTGGACAGGGGTACAATGAGCAGTTCTTC
TRBV10-1	TRBD2	NA	TRBJ2-1	CASSGGTSGTLREGEQFF	TGCGCCAGCAGTGGAGGGACTAGCGGGACCCTCCGGGAGGGTGAGCAGTTCTTC
TRBV7-9	TRBD2	NA	TRBJ2-7	CASSLAMPSGRYEQYF	TGTGCCAGCAGCTTAGCGATGCCTAGCGGGAGATACGAGCAGTACTTC
TRBV5-4	NA	NA	TRBJ2-3	CASSRKWTPTTDTQYF	TGTGCCAGCAGCAGGAAGTGGACACCTACCACAGATACGCAGTATTTT
TRBV7-2	NA	NA	TRBJ2-2	CASSSVLWGELFF	TGTGCCAGCAGCTCGGTTCTATGGGGGGAGCTGTTTTTT
TRBV3-1/TRBV3-2	NA	NA	TRBJ1-1	CASSQGARRETEAFF	TGTGCCAGCAGCCAAGGAGCTAGGAGGGAGACTGAAGCTTTCTTT
TRBV7-8	TRBD1	NA	TRBJ2-2	CASSWDRGQTGELFF	TGTGCCAGCAGCTGGGACAGGGGGCAGACCGGGGAGCTGTTTTTT
TRBV16	NA	NA	TRBJ1-1	CASSQSSRAFF	TGTGCCAGCAGCCAATCTTCCCGGGCTTTCTTT
TRBV6-5	TRBD1	NA	TRBJ1-2	CASEADRGNYGYTF	TGTGCCAGCGAGGCGGACAGGGGGAACTATGGCTACACCTTC
TRBV11-3	NA	NA	TRBJ2-5	CASSLPNGVRGQETQYF	TGTGCCAGCAGCCTTCCGAATGGGGTTAGGGGGCAAGAGACCCAGTACTTC
TRBV7-3	TRBD1	few	TRBJ2-7	CASSSAGGLDEQYF	TGTGCCAGCAGCTCTGCAGGGGGCCTAGACGAGCAGTACTTC
TRBV27	NA	NA	TRBJ2-7	CASSLFQGSHEQYF	TGTGCCAGCAGTTTATTTCAGGGGTCCCACGAGCAGTACTTC
TRBV11-2	TRBD1	NA	TRBJ2-5	CASSIGQGARETQYF	TGTGCCAGCAGCATAGGACAGGGGGCAAGAGAGACCCAGTACTTC
TRBV2	NA	once	TRBJ2-3	CASSEQVLPTDTQYF	TGTGCCAGCAGTGAACAGGTGCTCCCCACAGATACGCAGTATTTT
TRBV5-4	NA	once	TRBJ1-3	CASSLELGGAGGNTIYF	TGTGCCAGCAGCTTGGAGTTGGGGGGGGCAGGTGGAAACACCATATATTTT
TRBV5-4	TRBD2	NA	TRBJ2-1	CASSLVLRGGYNEQFF	TGTGCCAGCAGCTTGGTCTTGCGGGGGGGTTACAATGAGCAGTTCTTC
TRBV12-3/TRBV12-4	NA	NA	TRBJ1-1	CASSLLRNTEAFF	TGTGCCAGCAGTTTATTGAGGAACACTGAAGCTTTCTTT
TRBV30	NA	NA	TRBJ2-5	CAWSVLVGETQYF	TGTGCCTGGAGTGTACTAGTCGGCGAGACCCAGTACTTC
TRBV6-5	NA	NA	TRBJ2-5	CASSPRENQETQYF	TGTGCCAGCAGCCCCCGGGAGAACCAAGAGACCCAGTACTTC
TRBV5-1	NA	NA	TRBJ1-2	CASSLETGKGYGYTF	TGCGCCAGCAGCTTGGAAACAGGGAAAGGCTATGGCTACACCTTC
TRBV19	TRBD1	NA	TRBJ2-7	CASSIRTGSYEQYF	TGTGCCAGTAGTATTCGGACAGGTTCCTACGAGCAGTACTTC
TRBV19	NA	NA	TRBJ1-1	CASSRGENTEAFF	TGTGCCAGTAGTAGGGGGGAAAACACTGAAGCTTTCTTT
TRBV5-6	NA	NA	TRBJ1-1	CASSLQGAEAFF	TGTGCCAGCAGCTTGCAAGGGGCTGAAGCTTTCTTT
TRBV28	NA	NA	TRBJ1-1	CASSLVRRTEAFF	TGTGCCAGCAGTTTGGTAAGGAGGACTGAAGCTTTCTTT
TRBV6-5	TRBD1	NA	TRBJ1-4	CASRANGQGAEKLFF	TGTGCCAGCAGGGCTAATGGACAGGGGGCTGAAAAACTGTTTTTT
TRBV25-1	NA	NA	TRBJ1-1	CASSELGGKTEAFF	TGTGCCAGCAGTGAATTAGGAGGGAAAACTGAAGCTTTCTTT
TRBV5-1	NA	once	TRBJ1-1	CASSAEGTEAFF	TGCGCCAGCAGCGCCGAGGGCACTGAAGCTTTCTTT
TRBV5-1	TRBD1	few	TRBJ1-1	CASSINRGRDTEAFF	TGCGCCAGCAGCATTAACAGGGGGAGGGACACTGAAGCTTTCTTT
TRBV12-3/TRBV12-4	NA	NA	TRBJ1-1	CASTMAVNTEAFF	TGTGCCAGCACCATGGCCGTGAACACTGAAGCTTTCTTT